This entry lists 13 T cell receptor beta chains sequenced from one sample in a study of HIV-infected patients and healthy controls. Follow-up blood was drawn about 14 weeks, roughly three months, after antiretroviral therapy began. No cell fractionation was done, so the repertoire covers all unsorted peripheral blood T cells. Around 530 ng RNA was reverse transcribed with alpha and beta constant-region primers. Alpha and beta chain libraries were made separately by chain-specific third strand synthesis with multiplexing indices. TCRdb processed the 5' RACE reads anew with MiXCR; each CDR3 protein has one entry. The sample consists of about 8,000 distinct CDR3 sequences, roughly 6.8% of them appearing once. This specimen was blood, taken during antiretroviral therapy. All receptors come from an adult with HIV infection.

The sample holds many counts of this clonotype. Little can be read into the size of this beta chain, an off-target read in a library designed for alpha chains. This rearrangement joins TRBV27 to TRBJ2-7; D unresolved. V gave up 6 bases and J gave up 7 bases, with 16 bases separating them. Germline lookup yields CDR1 MNHEY and CDR2 SMNVEV (reference sequence). The CDR3 loop spans 13 amino acids. This chain's CDR3 is CASSPGFLGEQYF. The CDR3 bases are TGTGCCAGCAGCCCAGGTTTCCTAGGTGAGCAGTACTTC.

In this sample, this clonotype turned up many times. The library was prepared for alpha chains; this beta chain is a stray read, so its frequency means little. The chain links TRBV27 to TRBJ2-1; TRBD1 matches 8 bases. The V and J ends lost 6 bases and 3 bases, in that order; junction bases with no gene match: 7. CDR1 and CDR2 (germline): MNHEY, SMNVEV (reference sequence). The CDR3 is made up of 15 amino acids. This CDR3 reads CASRDRDSVYNEQFF. CDR3 coding DNA: TGTGCCAGCAGGGACAGGGACAGCGTCTACAATGAGCAGTTCTTC.

This clonotype is termed medium-sized. This beta chain was picked up by a library intended for alpha chains and is off target, so its count carries little meaning. The rearrangement joins TRBV5-4 to TRBJ1-2, with TRBD1 matching 8 bases. The CDR3 contains 14 residues. The junction had 8 bases not matched to a gene; V was cut back by 4 bases and J by 6 bases. Germline CDR1 and CDR2: SGHNT and YYREEE (reference sequence). This CDR3 reads CASSPTGAGNGYTF. The CDR3 DNA is TGTGCCAGCAGCCCGACAGGGGCGGGGAATGGCTACACCTTC. Together with reference TRBV5-4 and TRBJ1-2, the CDR3 gives the full variable domain: ETGVTQSPTHLIKTRGQQVTLRCSSQSGHNTVSWYQQALGQGPQFIFQYYREEENGRGNFPPRFSGLQFPNYSSELNVNALELDDSALYLCASSPTGAGNGYTFGSGTRLTVV.

This clonotype occurred once. Little can be read into the size of this beta chain, an off-target read in a library designed for alpha chains. The V and J genes are TRBV7-9 and TRBJ2-2; 8 bases agree with TRBD1. CDR3 length: 15 amino acids. CDR1 and CDR2 (germline): SEHNR, FQNEAQ (reference sequence). V lost 6 bases and J lost 5; bases outside the gene matches: 8. The CDR3, as DNA: TGTGCCAGCAGATCCGGACAGGGCTGGACCGGGGAGCTGTTTTTT. It encodes CASRSGQGWTGELFF.

This clonotype rates as medium-sized (0.01 to 0.1%). Because this beta chain is a stray read in a library intended to capture alpha chains, its abundance should not be given much weight. This chain connects TRBV7-9 to TRBJ2-2, with D possibly TRBD2 on 6 matching bases. CDR1 and CDR2 from the germline V gene are SEHNR and FQNEAQ (reference sequence). The germline V and J ends were trimmed by 1 base and 2 bases, with 8 bases remaining between them. The CDR3 runs 15 residues. Here the CDR3 DNA reads TGTGCCAGCAGCTTAGAGGACTACAACACCGGGGAGCTGTTTTTT. It specifies CASSLEDYNTGELFF.

This clonotype was seen ten or more times. This beta chain represents an off-target read in a library built for alpha chains; its size is of limited meaning. This chain uses TRBV7-3 with TRBJ2-1; the match to TRBD2 covers 10 bases. V trimming: 6 bases; J trimming: 4 bases; junction bases outside the gene matches: 6. CDR3 size: 15 residues. The germline V gene encodes CDR1 SGHTA and CDR2 FQGTGA. CDR3 sequence reads: CASSRSGGRYNEQFF. Written as DNA, the CDR3 is TGTGCCAGCAGTCGTAGCGGGGGGAGGTACAATGAGCAGTTCTTC.

This clonotype was detected only a few times. Found in a library prepared for alpha chains, this beta chain is an off-target read, and its abundance has little meaning. The chain joins TRBV6-6 to TRBJ2-7, with D possibly matching TRBD2 (6 bases). The germline CDR1 and CDR2 sequences are MNHNY and SVGAGI (reference sequence). V was trimmed by 0 bases and J by 2 bases, leaving 11 bases between them. This CDR3 spans 15 amino acids. The CDR3 sequence: CASSYSPGGPYEQYF. The DNA for the CDR3 is TGTGCCAGCAGTTACTCGCCCGGGGGACCCTACGAGCAGTACTTC.

Details on this clonotype: In a library made to pick up alpha chains, this beta chain is a stray read with a size that means little. In DNA form, the CDR3 reads TGTGCCAGCAGCCAAGACGGCGGGGGGACAGATACGCAGTATTTT. Protein sequence: CASSQDGGGTDTQYF. The gene calls are TRBV3-1 and TRBJ2-3, with TRBD2 matching 8 bases. This CDR3 comprises 15 residues. The V gene end was trimmed by 0 bases and the J gene end by 3 bases; junction bases not matched to a gene: 2. Germline V gives CDR1 LGHDT, CDR2 YNNKEL (reference sequence).

In its sample, this clonotype ranks as medium-sized. Because this beta chain is a stray read in a library intended to capture alpha chains, its abundance should not be given much weight. The chain is built from TRBV28 and TRBJ2-3; 8 bases agree with TRBD2. Germline V gives CDR1 MDHEN, CDR2 SYDVKM. The CDR3 is made up of 16 amino acids. Germline trimming cut 3 bases from V and 1 base from J; bases unmatched to any gene: 6. The CDR3 DNA reads TGTGCCAGCAGTTTCTCGGGGGGGAGAGGCACAGATACGCAGTATTTT. Translated: CASSFSGGRGTDTQYF.

This clonotype was recorded at least ten times. This beta chain came through as a stray read in a library set up for alpha chains, and its size says little. This chain links TRBV6-5 with TRBJ1-6; D is perhaps TRBD1 (6 bases). The CDR3 has 13 residues. The V and J ends lost 5 bases and 7 bases respectively, with 9 bases between them. Germline assignment: CDR1 MNHEY and CDR2 SVGAGI. DNA of the CDR3: TGTGCCAGCAGTACAGGGAGGAATTCACCCCTCCACTTT. Translating gives CASSTGRNSPLHF.

This clonotype was seen at least ten times. For a library built for alpha chains, this beta chain is a stray read; little rests on its size. J is TRBJ2-7 and V is TRBV18, with 10 positions matching TRBD1. V lost 0 bases, J lost 4 bases, and 3 bases stayed unmatched. The germline CDR1 and CDR2 sequences are KGHSH and LQKENI. The CDR3 loop spans 15 amino acids. The CDR3 here is CASSPPGQGFYEQYF. The CDR3 DNA reads as TGTGCCAGCTCACCACCGGGACAGGGGTTTTACGAGCAGTACTTC.

Ten or more counts support this clonotype. The size of this beta chain means little, since it is a stray read in a library made for alpha chains. The rearrangement joins TRBV6-5 to TRBJ2-7; 8 bases map to TRBD2. The V gene's germline CDR1 is MNHEY and CDR2 SVGAGI. This CDR3 is 13 amino acids long. After removal of 7 bases from V and 3 bases from J, the junction contained 5 bases not matched to a gene. The CDR3 reads CASKAGGNYEQYF. In DNA form, the CDR3 reads TGTGCCAGCAAGGCGGGAGGAAACTACGAGCAGTACTTC.

By share of the sample, this clonotype is medium-sized (0.01 to 0.1%). Since the library was made to target alpha chains, this beta chain is a stray read and its abundance is not meaningful. The rearrangement joins TRBV20-1 to TRBJ2-1; 7 bases are shared with TRBD2. The CDR3 length is 12 residues. Unmatched junction bases numbered 2, after V lost 5 bases and J lost 4 bases. Germline assignment: CDR1 DFQATT and CDR2 SNEGSKA (reference sequence). The CDR3 loop reads CSAPLAYNEQFF. In nucleotides, the CDR3 is TGCAGTGCTCCACTAGCGTACAATGAGCAGTTCTTC.